This passage covers 19 T cell receptor beta chains from one sample sequenced in a study of blood T cells in healthy people across ages. Primers used in a second PCR of roughly 6 to 11 cycles were a sample-barcoded 5' primer and a J-beta primer mix. TCRdb re-called the 5' RACE reads with MiXCR, one entry per CDR3 protein. The data contain approximately 1.5 million distinct CDR3 sequences, about 32% of them seen just once; the ten biggest clones take up 10% to 12%. The sequenced sample consisted of blood. These receptors were obtained from a woman under 40 in good health.

In its sample, this clonotype was seen many times. This sequence joins TRBV7-8 and TRBJ2-7; 9 nucleotides align to TRBD2. Per the germline V gene, CDR1 is SGHVS and CDR2 is FQNEAQ. The CDR3 consists of 17 residues. V shed 5 bases and J 2 bases; nucleotides not matched to a gene: 13. This CDR3 is CASSTPGLAGVPYEQYF. The CDR3 nucleotides read TGTGCCAGCAGCACGCCGGGACTAGCAGGGGTCCCCTACGAGCAGTACTTC.

Points on this clonotype: This sequence may be a read error, since a much larger clone differs from it by one base. The chain links TRBV27 to TRBJ2-1, with TRBD2 identical over 12 bases. Germline V gene data show CDR1 as MNHEY and CDR2 as SMNVEV (reference sequence). The CDR3 runs 14 residues. In nucleotides, the CDR3 is TGTGCCAGCGGACTAGCGGGACCCTACAATAAGCAGTTCTTC. Its translation is CASGLAGPYNKQFF.

The chain combines TRBV7-9 with TRBJ2-5; D is undetermined. The germline V gene encodes CDR1 SEHNR and CDR2 FQNEAQ (reference sequence). V gave up 8 bases and J gave up 13 bases, with 17 bases separating them. The CDR3 covers 11 residues. CDR3 loop: CASEPDGFRYF. In nucleotides, the CDR3 is TGTGCCAGCGAACCGGACGGGTTTAGGTACTTC.

The J gene is TRBJ2-7, the V gene TRBV11-1; TRBD1 might be the D (8 bases). CDR3 length equals 16 residues. CDR1 and CDR2 (germline): SGHAT, FQDESV (reference sequence). V shed 6 bases and J shed 2 bases, with 20 bases lying between them. DNA of the CDR3: TGTGCCAGCAGTAACAGGGGGGGACCCGGGCCCTACGAGCAGTACTTC. Translated, it gives CASSNRGGPGPYEQYF.

The chain has TRBV20-1 and TRBJ2-1; 8 bases align to TRBD2. Germline V gives CDR1 DFQATT, CDR2 SNEGSKA (reference sequence). CDR3 size: 15 residues. J lost 5 bases, V lost 1 base, and 7 bases had no gene match. The CDR3 loop reads CSARALAENHNEQFF. CDR3 bases: TGCAGTGCTAGAGCACTAGCGGAGAACCACAATGAGCAGTTCTTC.

This clonotype has a handful of counts. This sequence joins TRBV3-1 and TRBJ2-7; D remains ambiguous. Germline CDR1 and CDR2: LGHDT and YNNKEL (reference sequence). This CDR3 has 15 amino acids. Trimming pared 2 bases from V and 2 bases from J, leaving 13 bases between. CDR3 coding DNA: TGTGCCAGCAGCCAAATGGCAGCCCAAGCCTACGAGCAGTACTTC. Translated, it gives CASSQMAAQAYEQYF.

The gene calls are TRBV29-1 and TRBJ2-5; the match to TRBD2 covers 7 bases. V was pared by 5 bases and J by 4 bases, with 10 bases of the junction left unmatched. Germline CDR1 is SQVTM and CDR2 is ANQGSEA. The CDR3 has 14 residues. CDR3 bases: TGCAGCGTTCCTACTCGCGGGGGTTTAGAGACCCAGTACTTC. Residues: CSVPTRGGLETQYF.

On this clonotype: One base away lies a much larger clone, so this may be a sequencing read error. This sequence joins TRBV4-1 and TRBJ2-1; 14 bases match TRBD2. This CDR3 is 18 amino acids long. J lost 1 base, V lost 3 bases, and 5 bases had no gene match. Germline V CDR1 and CDR2: MGHRA, YSYEKL. The CDR3, as DNA: TGCGCCAGCAGCCATGGACTAGCGGGGGGTGGTTCCTACAATGAGCAGTTCTTC. The encoded protein is CASSHGLAGGGSYNEQFF.

This clonotype was counted only a few times. V usage is TRBV7-8 and J usage is TRBJ2-5; 8 bases fit TRBD1. J was trimmed by 1 base and V by 5 bases; bases with no gene match: 6. The CDR3 sequence is 15 residues long. CDR1 is SGHVS, CDR2 FQNEAQ, per germline. The CDR3 DNA follows: TGTGCCAGCAGCCTGGGACAGGCGACCCAAGAGACCCAGTACTTC. Translated: CASSLGQATQETQYF.

The rearrangement links TRBV11-2 to TRBJ2-3, with D possibly matching TRBD2 (5 bases). The CDR3 has 15 amino acids. Trimming stripped 5 bases from V and 0 bases from J, with 12 bases between. Germline values: CDR1 SGHAT, CDR2 FQNNGV. CDR3 DNA sequence: TGTGCCAGCAGCCGTAACCGGAGGAGCACAGATACGCAGTATTTT. Translated: CASSRNRRSTDTQYF.

This clonotype was detected a few times. This chain joins TRBV20-1 and TRBJ1-2; possibly TRBD1 for D (5 bases). This CDR3 has 14 amino acids. The germline V gene has CDR1 DFQATT and CDR2 SNEGSKA (reference sequence). The DNA of the CDR3 is TGCGCCTCAAGTCGACCGCAGGGTTTCTATGGCTACACCTTC. Protein: CASSRPQGFYGYTF.

The V call is TRBV6-2 or TRBV6-3, the J call TRBJ1-5; unclear D gene. Trimming took off 8 bases at V and 0 bases at J, with 8 bases between the two ends. Per the germline V gene, CDR1 is MNHEY and CDR2 is SVGEGT. The CDR3 covers 13 residues. The CDR3 reads CASLQSSNQPQHF. CDR3 DNA sequence: TGTGCCAGCCTTCAGAGTAGCAATCAGCCCCAGCATTTT.

The rearrangement links TRBV6-5 to TRBJ2-1; no firm D call. Looked up from germline, CDR1 is MNHEY and CDR2 is SVGAGI. V was pared by 0 bases and J by 2 bases, with 8 bases between. This CDR3 has 15 residues. CDR3 sequence reads: CASSYSVSTYNEQFF. CDR3 bases: TGTGCCAGCAGTTACTCGGTGAGCACCTACAATGAGCAGTTCTTC.

This clonotype has a handful of counts. V and J are TRBV11-3 and TRBJ2-3; no firm D call. V was cut by 2 bases and J by 4 bases, with 10 bases left in between. The CDR3 runs 14 residues. Per the germline V gene, CDR1 is SGHNT and CDR2 is YENEEA. The chain's CDR3 is CASSLLTGSDTQYF. CDR3 sequence (DNA): TGTGCCAGCAGCTTATTGACGGGCTCAGATACGCAGTATTTT.

The chain joins TRBV5-1 to TRBJ2-3; 8 bases agree with TRBD2. The germline V gene has CDR1 SGHRS and CDR2 YFSETQ. Trimming removed 6 bases from V and 4 bases from J; junction bases left unmatched: 10. The CDR3 spans 15 residues. The CDR3: CASTPGLGAADTQYF. CDR3 DNA: TGCGCCAGCACCCCGGGACTAGGTGCCGCAGATACGCAGTATTTT.

This clonotype was seen a few times. The chain has TRBV5-5 and TRBJ2-7, with 8 bases fitting TRBD1. V trimming: 4 bases; J trimming: 3 bases; junction bases outside the gene matches: 6. The length of the CDR3 is 14 residues. CDR1 SGHKS and CDR2 YYEKEE come from the germline V gene (reference sequence). CDR3 in amino acids: CASSQRGQGYEQYF. The CDR3 nucleotides are TGTGCCAGCAGCCAACGAGGACAGGGCTACGAGCAGTACTTC.

This rearrangement joins TRBV21-1 to TRBJ2-7. TRBV21-1 is designated a pseudogene. The CDR3 covers 14 residues. The CDR3 here is CAGLKQVSSYEQYF. CDR3 bases: TGTGCCGGGCTGAAGCAGGTGAGCTCCTACGAGCAGTACTTC.

Only a few counts were recorded for this clonotype. DNA of the CDR3: TGCGCCAGCAGCCCCAACTTCGGGACAGGGGGCACGGGAGGGCCCTACGAGCAGTACTTC. This encodes CASSPNFGTGGTGGPYEQYF. The gene calls are TRBV5-1 and TRBJ2-7, with 12 bases aligning to TRBD1. Germline V gene lookup returns CDR1 SGHRS and CDR2 YFSETQ. CDR3 length: 20 amino acids. The V gene end was trimmed by 4 bases and the J gene end by 2 bases; junction bases not matched to a gene: 19.

The V and J genes are TRBV20-1 and TRBJ1-2, with D perhaps TRBD1 (6 bases). The V gene's germline CDR1 is DFQATT and CDR2 SNEGSKA (reference sequence). V was shortened by 6 bases and J by 7 bases, with 24 bases between the two germline ends. CDR3 length: 15 amino acids. CDR3 region: CSAAGAVHPGSGYTF. CDR3 nucleotides: TGCAGTGCCGCGGGGGCAGTACACCCAGGGAGTGGCTACACCTTC.